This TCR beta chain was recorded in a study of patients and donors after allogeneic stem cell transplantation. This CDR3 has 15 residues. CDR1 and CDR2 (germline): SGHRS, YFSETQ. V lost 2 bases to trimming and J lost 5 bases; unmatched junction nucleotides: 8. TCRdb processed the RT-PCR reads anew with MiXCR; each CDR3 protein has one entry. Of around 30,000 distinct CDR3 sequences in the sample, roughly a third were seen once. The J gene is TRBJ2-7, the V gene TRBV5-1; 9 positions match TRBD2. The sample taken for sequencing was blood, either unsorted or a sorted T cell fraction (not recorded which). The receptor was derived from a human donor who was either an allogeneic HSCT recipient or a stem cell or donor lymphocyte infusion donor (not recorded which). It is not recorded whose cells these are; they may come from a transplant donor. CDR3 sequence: CASSLAPSGDNEQYV. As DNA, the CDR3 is TGCGCCAGCAGCTTAGCGCCTAGCGGGGACAACGAGCAGTACGTC.